One and the same sample provided the 20 T cell receptor beta chains below, sequenced in a study of cytomegalovirus exposure and HLA in healthy donors. The table came from immunoSEQ multiplex PCR; TCRdb's copy has only in-frame clones and leaves some out. The table records around 130,000 clones, roughly 86% of them present only once. The sample consisted of PBMCs. Source of these receptors: a man aged 30 to 39 in good health and CMV-seronegative.

The V and J genes are TRBV28 and TRBJ1-5; 8 bases agree with TRBD1. CDR3 length: 14 amino acids. CDR1 MDHEN and CDR2 SYDVKM come from the germline V gene. The trim removed 5 bases at V and 6 bases at J, leaving 6 bases unmatched. Here the CDR3 reads CASSPGQGGQPQHF. DNA of the CDR3: TGTGCCAGCAGTCCCGGACAGGGTGGTCAGCCCCAGCATTTT. Variable domain in full (rest from reference TRBV28 and TRBJ1-5): DVKVTQSSRYLVKRTGEKVFLECVQDMDHENMFWYRQDPGLGLRLIYFSYDVKMKEKGDIPEGYSVSREKKERFSLILESASTNQTSMYLCASSPGQGGQPQHFGDGTRLSIL.

CDR3 nucleotides: TGTGCCAGCAGCTTTGTGACAGGAATGAACACTGAAGCTTTCTTT. Protein: CASSFVTGMNTEAFF. This chain links TRBV11-2 with TRBJ1-1; D possibly corresponds to TRBD1 (6 bases). V lost 3 bases and J lost 0, with 11 bases in between. The CDR3 has 15 residues. Germline V gives CDR1 SGHAT, CDR2 FQNNGV.

The gene calls are TRBV28 and TRBJ2-1; D is uncertain. The CDR3 is 12 amino acids. The germline CDR1 and CDR2 sequences are MDHEN and SYDVKM. V gave up 6 bases and J gave up 7 bases, with 10 bases separating them. As DNA, the CDR3 is TGTGCCAGCAGCCCAGATTCTAATGAGCAGTTCTTC. It is translated as CASSPDSNEQFF.

The chain couples TRBV2 to TRBJ1-2, with D possibly matching TRBD1 (5 bases). The germline gives CDR1 SNHLY, CDR2 FYNNEI. Trimming removed 0 bases at V and 4 bases at J, with 12 bases between. The CDR3 has 15 amino acids. This CDR3 reads CASSEALRDFYGYTF. The DNA of the CDR3 is TGTGCCAGCAGTGAAGCGCTTCGGGACTTCTATGGCTACACCTTC. Combining the CDR3 with reference TRBV2 and TRBJ1-2 gives the whole variable domain EPEVTQTPSHQVTQMGQEVILRCVPISNHLYFYWYRQILGQKVEFLVSFYNNEISEKSEIFDDQFSVERPDGSNFTLKIRSTKLEDSAMYFCASSEALRDFYGYTFGSGTRLTVV.

The CDR3 sequence: CASSPAQNNSPLHF. CDR3 sequence (DNA): TGTGCCAGCTCACCAGCCCAGAATAATTCACCCCTCCACTTT. The chain joins TRBV18 to TRBJ1-6; no clear D gene. The CDR3 is 14 residues long. The V gene lost 2 bases and the J gene lost 5 bases, with 7 bases spanning the gap. Germline CDR1 and CDR2: KGHSH and LQKENI.

This sequence joins TRBV11-2 and TRBJ2-1; 7 bases fit TRBD2. The CDR3 extends over 15 amino acids. Germline CDR1 is SGHAT and CDR2 is FQNNGV. Unmatched junction bases numbered 6, after V lost 2 bases and J lost 5 bases. CDR3 amino acids: CASSLLPGGHNEQFF. The CDR3 coding sequence is TGTGCCAGCAGCTTACTGCCGGGGGGACACAATGAGCAGTTCTTC.

The chain carries TRBV9 and TRBJ2-7, with a possible D match to TRBD1 (6 bases). Germline CDR1 and CDR2: SGDLS and YYNGEE. The germline V and J ends were trimmed by 0 bases and 2 bases, with 12 bases remaining between them. This CDR3 contains 15 residues. CDR3 DNA: TGTGCCAGCAGCGTAGCGGGGACAAGGACCTACGAGCAGTACTTC. Translating it yields CASSVAGTRTYEQYF. The full variable domain, rest sourced from reference TRBV9 and TRBJ2-7, is DSGVTQTPKHLITATGQRVTLRCSPRSGDLSVYWYQQSLDQGLQFLIQYYNGEERAKGNILERFSAQQFPDLHSELNLSSLELGDSALYFCASSVAGTRTYEQYFGPGTRLTVT.

The rearrangement uses TRBV6-1 and TRBJ1-6, with TRBD1 as a possible D gene (5 bases). The germline V and J ends were trimmed by 6 bases and 12 bases, with 12 bases remaining between them. Germline V gene data show CDR1 as MNHNS and CDR2 as SASEGT. CDR3 length: 12 residues. CDR3 DNA: TGTGCCAGCAGGGAGGGGCTAGGACCCCTCCACTTT. Protein product: CASREGLGPLHF.

The chain employs TRBV6-5 and TRBJ1-6; D unclear. In germline, CDR1 is MNHEY, CDR2 SVGAGI. The CDR3 covers 15 residues. V was shortened by 4 bases and J by 7 bases, with 14 bases between the two germline ends. For the CDR3, the DNA is TGTGCCAGCAGTTCCCCCCAGGAGGGCAATTCACCCCTCCACTTT. This encodes CASSSPQEGNSPLHF.

This clone was found once. The V call is TRBV5-1, the J call TRBJ1-6, with 7 bases aligning to TRBD1. Germline lookup yields CDR1 SGHRS and CDR2 YFSETQ. J gave up 0 bases and V 0 bases, and 9 bases lay outside the gene matches. The CDR3 extends over 19 amino acids. The CDR3 bases are TGCGCCAGCAGCTTGGGTCAGGGGGAAAGGAGCTCCTATAATTCACCCCTCCACTTT. This translates into CASSLGQGERSSYNSPLHF.

This clone appeared once. V gene TRBV5-1 combines with J gene TRBJ1-4; D perhaps matches TRBD1 (6 bases). The ends were cut back, 6 bases at V and 1 base at J, with 19 bases in the middle. Germline assignment: CDR1 SGHRS and CDR2 YFSETQ. The CDR3 length is 17 residues. CDR3 loop: CASTFGQTGITNEKLFF. CDR3 nucleotide sequence: TGCGCCAGCACCTTTGGGCAAACAGGGATAACTAATGAAAAACTGTTTTTT.

V usage is TRBV5-4 and J usage is TRBJ2-5; tentatively, D is TRBD2 (6 bases). This CDR3 is built from 16 residues. V gave up 4 bases and J gave up 3 bases, with 19 bases separating them. Germline V gives CDR1 SGHNT, CDR2 YYREEE (reference sequence). The CDR3 DNA follows: TGTGCCAGCAGCCGCGCCCCCGGGGGAGCGGAAGAGACCCAGTACTTC. It translates to CASSRAPGGAEETQYF.

The CDR3 DNA reads TGTGCCAGCAGTTTACAGGGCTTAGGCTACACCTTC. Its protein is CASSLQGLGYTF. The V call is TRBV28, the J call TRBJ1-2; D may be TRBD1 (5 bases). Trimming shortened V by 2 bases and J by 8 bases, and 9 bases separated the two germline ends. Per germline, CDR1 MDHEN and CDR2 SYDVKM. The CDR3 totals 12 residues.

By frequency in the sample, this clone is medium-sized. The sample carries other DNA sequences with the same CDR3. The chain is built from TRBV20-1 and TRBJ2-7; no clear D gene. Per the germline V gene, CDR1 is DFQATT and CDR2 is SNEGSKA (reference sequence). V lost 3 bases and J lost 3, with 6 bases in between. The length of the CDR3 is 11 residues. DNA for the CDR3: TGCAGTGCTAGTCCCCTCTACGAGCAGTACTTC. Translated: CSASPLYEQYF.

The rearrangement links TRBV20-1 to TRBJ1-1; the match to TRBD1 covers 8 bases. J was trimmed by 11 bases and V by 7 bases; bases with no gene match: 9. Per germline, CDR1 DFQATT and CDR2 SNEGSKA (reference sequence). The CDR3 sequence is 11 residues long. The CDR3 nucleotides read TGCAGTGTCGGGGGCAGGGGGCTTGCTTTCTTT. This translates into CSVGGRGLAFF.

The V call is TRBV7-2, the J call TRBJ2-5, with D maybe TRBD1 (6 bases). This CDR3 is 14 amino acids long. Trimming removed 2 bases from V and 5 bases from J, with 12 bases in between. Germline CDR1 and CDR2: SGHTA and FQGNSA. CDR3 sequence: CASSLQGFGETQYF. CDR3 in DNA: TGTGCCAGCAGCTTACAGGGGTTCGGGGAGACCCAGTACTTC.

This clone was found a few times. This same CDR3 is encoded by further DNA sequences in the sample. J is TRBJ2-3 and V is TRBV6-4; 13 nucleotides agree with TRBD2. Looked up from germline, CDR1 is MRHNA and CDR2 is SNTAGT. V shed 5 bases, J shed 2 bases, and the junction held 1 base outside the gene matches. The CDR3 length is 15 residues. CDR3 in DNA: TGTGCCAGCAGTACTAGCGGGGGGGCCACAGATACGCAGTATTTT. As protein: CASSTSGGATDTQYF.

The table lists this clone with a count of one. The chain couples TRBV14 to TRBJ1-1; TRBD1 might be the D (5 bases). Germline-derived CDR1 and CDR2 are SGHDN and FVKESK. Deletions cut 4 bases from V and 3 bases from J, with 9 bases between. The CDR3 has 13 residues. CDR3 bases: TGTGCCAGCAGCCCGTGGGGGGACACTGAAGCTTTCTTT. It encodes CASSPWGDTEAFF.

About this clone: Different DNA sequences within this sample yield the same CDR3. The chain uses TRBV6-5 and TRBJ1-1, with a tentative D call TRBD1 (6 bases). Trimming shortened V by 6 bases and J by 1 base, and 9 bases separated the two germline ends. This CDR3 region has 13 residues. Per germline, CDR1 MNHEY and CDR2 SVGAGI. The CDR3 nucleotides are TGTGCCAGCAGCTTGACAGGGAACACTGAAGCTTTCTTT. Translation gives CASSLTGNTEAFF.

CDR3 sequence reads: CASSLLRQTNTEAFF. CDR3 DNA sequence: TGTGCCAGCAGCCTACTAAGACAGACAAACACTGAAGCTTTCTTT. The V gene is TRBV7-9, the J gene TRBJ1-1; TRBD1 is a possible D gene (5 bases). Germline CDR1 is SEHNR and CDR2 is FQNEAQ (reference sequence). The CDR3 totals 15 residues. The V end lost 5 bases, the J end lost 2 bases, and 15 bases lay between the germline ends.